This T cell receptor beta chain was identified during a study of T-cell memory formation after mild COVID-19. The CDR3 totals 17 residues. The ends lost 5 bases at V and 2 bases at J; junction bases unmatched: 12. Germline V gives CDR1 SGHTA, CDR2 FQGTGA. TCRdb ran MiXCR on the 5' RACE reads and lists one entry per CDR3 protein. In the table there are 170,000 or so distinct CDR3 sequences, around a fifth of which are singletons. The sequencing input was PBMCs or a T cell subset sorted from them (not recorded which). The TCR was taken from an adult woman who had mild COVID-19 (a few samples of this study predate the infection). Cell type and time point are not known. V gene TRBV7-3 combines with J gene TRBJ2-1; 7 positions match TRBD2. This CDR3 reads CASSLNPMAGAYNEQFF. Written as DNA, the CDR3 is TGTGCCAGCAGCCTAAACCCCATGGCGGGGGCCTACAATGAGCAGTTCTTC. The whole variable domain, filled in from reference TRBV7-3 and TRBJ2-1, reads GAGVSQTPSNKVTEKGKYVELRCDPISGHTALYWYRQSLGQGPEFLIYFQGTGAADDSGLPNDRFFAVRPEGSVSTLKIQRTERGDSAVYLCASSLNPMAGAYNEQFFGPGTRLTVL.